A single sample is the source of the 21 T cell receptor beta chains below, sequenced in a study of sequential checkpoint blockade in melanoma. The sample's treatment: randomized to nivolumab then ipilimumab (arm A) or the reverse (arm B). Clones were sequenced by immunoSEQ multiplex PCR, and TCRdb holds only the in-frame ones, with some missing. The sample contains about 20,000 clones, 82% of which appear only once. The specimen was CD8+ T cells sorted from blood (inferred from file names), collected from a patient given nivolumab and ipilimumab in sequence. Receptor source: a human donor with melanoma.

This clone occurred once. The V gene is TRBV10-2, the J gene TRBJ2-1; TRBD2 aligns across 10 bases. The CDR3 totals 19 residues. Losses at the gene ends were 6 bases for V and 7 bases for J; bases not matched to a gene: 21. In germline, CDR1 is WSHSY, CDR2 SAAADI. Here the CDR3 reads CASRSPGAHLSGGANEQFF. The CDR3 DNA sequence: TGCGCCAGCAGGAGCCCCGGAGCCCACCTGAGCGGGGGGGCTAATGAGCAGTTCTTC.

The rearrangement uses TRBV14 and TRBJ1-1; D ambiguous. Germline V gene lookup returns CDR1 SGHDN and CDR2 FVKESK. Trimming removed 0 bases from V and 3 bases from J, with 11 bases in between. This CDR3 is 15 amino acids long. The CDR3 sequence is CASSQDEAPHTEAFF. CDR3 coding DNA: TGTGCCAGCAGCCAAGATGAGGCCCCCCACACTGAAGCTTTCTTT.

The V gene is TRBV28, the J gene TRBJ2-1, with 9 bases lining up with TRBD2. This CDR3 region has 15 residues. Germline CDR1 reads MDHEN; CDR2 reads SYDVKM. V dropped 5 bases and J dropped 6; count of bases not matched to a gene: 8. The chain's CDR3 is CASSGSGGPSNEQFF. The CDR3 DNA follows: TGTGCCAGCAGTGGGAGCGGGGGGCCGAGCAATGAGCAGTTCTTC.

The CDR3 DNA sequence: TGTGCCAGCAGTTCCCGGGATCGAGGGTCCTACGAGCAGTACTTC. Translation gives CASSSRDRGSYEQYF. The chain recombines TRBV6-5 with TRBJ2-7, with D maybe TRBD2 (5 bases). Germline V gene lookup returns CDR1 MNHEY and CDR2 SVGAGI. The CDR3 runs 15 residues. With 4 bases removed from V and 1 base from J, the gap between germline ends came to 14 bases.

The rearrangement joins TRBV28 to TRBJ1-5, with D hard to call. Germline CDR1 reads MDHEN; CDR2 reads SYDVKM. The CDR3 runs 11 residues. Trimming removed 2 bases from V and 9 bases from J, with 5 bases in between. The CDR3 DNA reads as TGTGCCAGCAGTTTAGGCATGCCCCAGCATTTT. This encodes CASSLGMPQHF.

About this clone: Because the CDR3 is missing its conserved closing phenylalanine or tryptophan, this is likely a read error. This sequence joins TRBV23-1 and TRBJ1-2, with 7 bases aligning to TRBD1. TRBV23-1 is marked as an open reading frame, function uncertain. The CDR3 totals 17 residues. After removal of 3 bases from V and 8 bases from J, the junction contained 18 bases not matched to a gene. As DNA, the CDR3 is TGCGCCAGCAGTCACACAAAAAAAGCGGACAGGTCTTGCGGCTACACCCTC. Encoded protein: CASSHTKKADRSCGYTL.

This clone is a singleton in its sample. V gene TRBV4-1 combines with J gene TRBJ1-3, with 11 positions matching TRBD1. The CDR3 has 18 amino acids. J was trimmed by 4 bases and V by 3 bases; bases with no gene match: 11. CDR1 and CDR2 (germline): MGHRA, YSYEKL. CDR3 in DNA: TGCGCCAGCAGCCAGATACCCGGGACAGGGGGGTTCGGAAACACCATATATTTT. Translating gives CASSQIPGTGGFGNTIYF.

The CDR3 region has the DNA TGTGCCAGCAGCGTAGCTGGGGCAGGCAATGAGCAGTTCTTC. It specifies CASSVAGAGNEQFF. The chain recombines TRBV9 with TRBJ2-1; the D gene is possibly TRBD1 (5 bases). This CDR3 has 14 amino acids. CDR1 SGDLS and CDR2 YYNGEE come from the germline V gene. Trimming took off 0 bases at V and 6 bases at J, with 10 bases between the two ends.

The gene calls are TRBV2 and TRBJ2-2, with 11 bases lining up with TRBD2. CDR1 SNHLY and CDR2 FYNNEI come from the germline V gene. This CDR3 region has 14 residues. V trimming: 6 bases; J trimming: 10 bases; junction bases outside the gene matches: 7. CDR3 sequence (DNA): TGTGCCAGCAGAGCTAGCGGGGGGAATGAGGAGCTGTTTTTT. The encoded protein is CASRASGGNEELFF.

CDR3 sequence: CASSPGQPQHF. The CDR3 DNA reads TGCGCCAGCAGTCCGGGGCAGCCCCAGCATTTT. The rearrangement links TRBV23-1 to TRBJ1-5; D call uncertain. TRBV23-1 counts as an open reading frame of uncertain function. V was cut by 4 bases and J by 7 bases, with 5 bases left in between. The CDR3 runs 11 residues.

The chain recombines TRBV6-1 with TRBJ2-7, with D maybe TRBD1 (6 bases). The CDR3 totals 14 residues. V was shortened by 5 bases and J by 7 bases, with 18 bases between the two germline ends. Germline-derived CDR1 and CDR2 are MNHNS and SASEGT. The CDR3 sequence: CASSNHRAPGEQYF. Here the CDR3 DNA reads TGTGCCAGCAGTAATCACAGGGCCCCGGGAGAGCAGTACTTC.

A few counts support this clone. The chain links TRBV7-9 to TRBJ2-3; TRBD1 matches 11 bases. The length of the CDR3 is 15 residues. Per the germline V gene, CDR1 is SEHNR and CDR2 is FQNEAQ (reference sequence). V shed 7 bases and J 3 bases; nucleotides not matched to a gene: 6. Written as DNA, the CDR3 is TGTGCCAGCAAACACCGGGACAGGGGGACAGATACGCAGTATTTT. Translating it yields CASKHRDRGTDTQYF.

The chain carries TRBV29-1 and TRBJ2-7; 7 bases align to TRBD1. The junction had 10 bases not matched to a gene; V was cut back by 6 bases and J by 2 bases. The CDR3 totals 14 residues. Germline V gene data show CDR1 as SQVTM and CDR2 as ANQGSEA. The CDR3 region has the DNA TGCAGCGTCGAGCAGACAGGGAGTGCCTACGAGCAGTACTTC. Residues: CSVEQTGSAYEQYF.

This chain uses TRBV4-3 with TRBJ2-5; D remains ambiguous. V was clipped by 0 bases and J by 1 base, with 9 bases between them. The CDR3 is made up of 15 amino acids. Germline CDR1 reads LGHNA; CDR2 reads YSLEER. The CDR3 reads CASSQDYYLQETQYF. The CDR3, as DNA: TGCGCCAGCAGCCAAGATTACTACCTCCAAGAGACCCAGTACTTC.

The genes are TRBV5-6 and TRBJ1-1, with D hard to call. Per the germline V gene, CDR1 is SGHDT and CDR2 is YYEEEE. The V gene lost 4 bases and the J gene lost 1 base, with 5 bases spanning the gap. The CDR3 runs to 12 residues. In DNA, the CDR3 is TGTGCCAGCAGCCCAGGGAACACTGAAGCTTTCTTT. It encodes CASSPGNTEAFF.

This chain uses TRBV7-9 with TRBJ2-7; 10 positions match TRBD1. This CDR3 region has 15 residues. V shed 1 base and J 4 bases; nucleotides not matched to a gene: 4. Germline-derived CDR1 and CDR2 are SEHNR and FQNEAQ (reference sequence). The CDR3 DNA reads TGTGCCAGCAGCTTAGGGACAGGGGGTTTATACGAGCAGTACTTC. Its translation: CASSLGTGGLYEQYF.

The chain joins TRBV7-9 to TRBJ2-1; 7 nucleotides line up with TRBD1. The germline V gene has CDR1 SEHNR and CDR2 FQNEAQ (reference sequence). V trimming: 5 bases; J trimming: 10 bases; junction bases outside the gene matches: 2. The CDR3 length is 11 residues. The CDR3 DNA reads as TGTGCCAGCAGCCGGACAGGCGAGCAGTTCTTC. This translates into CASSRTGEQFF. The full variable domain, its missing parts supplied by reference TRBV7-9 and TRBJ2-1, is DTGVSQNPRHKITKRGQNVTFRCDPISEHNRLYWYRQTLGQGPEFLTYFQNEAQLEKSRLLSDRFSAERPKGSFSTLEIQRTEQGDSAMYLCASSRTGEQFFGPGTRLTVL.

This clone was seen only a few times. This chain joins TRBV27 and TRBJ2-7; 7 bases fit TRBD1. CDR3 size: 15 residues. With 6 bases clipped from V and 3 bases from J, the junction kept 11 bases outside the gene matches. Germline assignment: CDR1 MNHEY and CDR2 SMNVEV (reference sequence). The CDR3, as DNA: TGTGCCAGCAGAAATGACAGGGAGAAAATCTACGAGCAGTACTTC. Translation gives CASRNDREKIYEQYF.

The chain employs TRBV5-6 and TRBJ2-7, with D tentatively TRBD1 (6 bases). CDR1 is SGHDT, CDR2 YYEEEE, per germline. This CDR3 comprises 13 residues. Trimming took off 4 bases at V and 4 bases at J, with 12 bases between the two ends. The CDR3 nucleotides are TGTGCCAGCAGCCCCGGGACACTATACGAGCAGTACTTC. Translating gives CASSPGTLYEQYF.

This rearrangement joins TRBV7-9 to TRBJ1-1; perhaps TRBD1 as D (5 bases). The V and J ends lost 4 bases and 6 bases respectively, with 18 bases between them. Germline V gene sequence: CDR1 SEHNR, CDR2 FQNEAQ (reference sequence). The CDR3 length is 15 residues. In nucleotides, the CDR3 is TGTGCCAGCAGCTACGCGGCAGGGAGGTCGGCTGAAGCTTTCTTT. Its protein product is CASSYAAGRSAEAFF.

The chain uses TRBV7-9 and TRBJ1-2; D gene uncertain. Per germline, CDR1 SEHNR and CDR2 FQNEAQ (reference sequence). V lost 2 bases and J 0 bases, leaving 13 bases between the germline ends. The CDR3 runs to 16 residues. CDR3 DNA sequence: TGTGCCAGCAGCTTATTGAGTCTGAGCTCTAACTATGGCTACACCTTC. Translation gives CASSLLSLSSNYGYTF.